This T cell receptor beta chain was obtained from a study of blood T cell repertoires in COVID-19 (dated by TCRdb to about 2020). General notes on the study: Collaborator samples came from the United States, Italy and Spain and covered acute and convalescent phases of COVID-19. The material from the prospective study consisted of cDNA or gDNA derived from T cells, B-cell-depleted T cells, or PBMCs. Deeply sampled blood TCRbeta repertoires from subjects exposed to, actively infected with, or recovered from COVID-19 were included in the dataset. The repertoires were released in a freely available public database meant as a resource for research on the immune response to SARS-CoV-2. The samples were drawn from the first 160 participants of the ongoing ImmuneRACE study and from 1,200 or so subjects provided by 6 global collaborators. Nearly every sample came with metadata listing a de-identified subject ID, COVID-19 status, age in years and sex. Where HLA class I and class II types were available, the types were taken from metadata supplied by the sample provider, not from assay-based typing.

Here is what the overall study found, with its caveats: The amount of clinical and demographic metadata varied by source and participant and was provided uncurated.

On this clone itself: The antigen it binds to is not known. Base qualities were left out, and no much larger clone turns up one base away.

TCRbeta CDR3 regions were amplified from genomic DNA by means of the immunoSEQ Assay, a bias-controlled multiplex PCR. Per the authors' processing: Nucleated cell counts per sample were estimated from amplification of reference gene primers within the assay. To quantify the absolute abundance of each unique TCRbeta CDR3 rearrangement, sequence reads were collapsed and filtered. For each sample, productive Simpson clonality was calculated by taking the square root of Simpson's diversity index across productive rearrangements. TCRdb provides this immuneACCESS table in a form limited to in-frame rearrangements. Some clones are lacking; in checked studies, under half of them reflect an unresolved V gene, and why the rest are absent is not known. V and J calls plus clone size are reproduced from that table; the DNA served to infer D and trimming. In all, the sample holds approximately 20,000 clones, and approximately 90% of those were seen once. Around 15% of the sample is held by the ten biggest clonotypes.

The CDR3 runs 16 amino acids, cysteine and phenylalanine included. Only CDR3 DNA is held: 48 bases, read in frame from base 1. From the germline V gene, CDR1 is MNHEY and CDR2 is SVGAGI. V has 2 bases trimmed and J has 8 bases trimmed; junction bases matching no gene number 7. Collaborating institutions collected whole blood in K2EDTA tubes following their own protocols. Collaborator samples were shipped for TCRbeta analysis as frozen whole blood, isolated PBMCs, or DNA extracted from either sample type. The rearranged segments are TRBV6-5 and TRBJ2-4; TRBD2 agrees with 12 junctional bases. Sequenced sample: peripheral blood. The receptor comes from a human donor in a cohort sampled during active COVID-19. The DNA sequence is as follows: TGTGCCAGCAGTTACACTAGCGGGGGGCCCACGGACATTCAGTACTTC. Its translation is CASSYTSGGPTDIQYF.